Listed below are T cell receptor beta chains from one sample, sequenced in a study of human T cells and chemical hapten exposure. TCRdb passed the RACE reads through MiXCR, listing each CDR3 protein once. The sample carries some 99,000 distinct CDR3 sequences, 9% to 9.5% recorded once. Sample: whole blood, taken in connection with sensitization to the hapten diphenylcyclopropenone (DPC). The receptors here all came from a middle-aged woman with alopecia areata. Some clones in this sample may be carry-over from other donors' samples. Each CDR3 is given with its conserved first and last residue. D genes are given only for firm matches. Clone size is given for some rows only: seen once, a few or many times, or a class if the clone is expanded.

clone_size d_call j_call v_call cdr3_nt cdr3_aa
NA NA TRBJ1-5 TRBV20-1 TGCAGTGCTAGAGATGGGAACTATCAGCCCCAGCATTTT CSARDGNYQPQHF
few NA TRBJ2-7 TRBV6-2/TRBV6-3 TGTGCCAGCAGTTACGGGGGGGCCCCCTACTACGAGCAGTACTTC CASSYGGAPYYEQYF
NA NA TRBJ2-1 TRBV4-3 TGCGCCAGCAGCCAAGATCATTCGGGAATCTCCTACAATGAGCAGTTCTTC CASSQDHSGISYNEQFF
many NA TRBJ1-1 TRBV20-1 TGCAGTGCTAGAGATAGGATGGCAGCCTTGAGAGCTTTCTTT CSARDRMAALRAFF
many TRBD2 TRBJ2-5 TRBV10-2 TGCGCCAGCAGTGAGTCGAGAAGTAGCGGGGTTCAGCGACAAGAGACCCAGTACTTC CASSESRSSGVQRQETQYF
NA TRBD1 TRBJ2-5 TRBV5-1 TGCGCCAGCAGCGAAGGGACAGCGCAAGAGACCCAGTACTTC CASSEGTAQETQYF
few NA TRBJ2-1 TRBV27 TGTGCCAGCAGCGATCGACCTACTGGGATCGATGAGCAGTTCTTC CASSDRPTGIDEQFF
few NA TRBJ2-1 TRBV11-2 TGTGCCAGCAGCTTACCGGTGTGGGGTTACAATGAGCAGTTCTTC CASSLPVWGYNEQFF
many NA TRBJ1-4 TRBV5-4 TGTGCCAGCAGCTTTAACAGGGCATTAGGTGAAAAACTGTTTTTT CASSFNRALGEKLFF
NA NA TRBJ1-2 TRBV15 TGTGCCACCAGCAGCTTCCCGGGACACAGCTATGGCTACACCTTC CATSSFPGHSYGYTF
NA NA TRBJ2-7 TRBV20-1 TGCAGTGCTCCACTACCGGGTGCTTACGAGCAGTACTTC CSAPLPGAYEQYF
NA NA TRBJ2-7 TRBV18 TGTGCCAGCTCACCGGGACTTCAAACCTACGAGCAGTACTTC CASSPGLQTYEQYF
many NA TRBJ2-3 TRBV5-4 TGTGCCAGCGGCCTAGGGGCATCAACTAGCACAGATACGCAGTATTTT CASGLGASTSTDTQYF
NA NA TRBJ2-6 TRBV5-3 TGTGCCAGAAGCTTGTGGCCTGGCGGGCGGAAAAGCTCTGGGGCCAACGTCCTGACTTTC CARSLWPGGRKSSGANVLTF
many NA TRBJ1-4 TRBV29-1 TGCAGCGTTGAAGATCCCCAGGTCGAAAATGAAAAACTGTTTTTT CSVEDPQVENEKLFF
few NA TRBJ2-3 TRBV7-3 TGTGCCAGCAGCGAAGGGGGGACCCTGGATACGCAGTATTTT CASSEGGTLDTQYF
NA TRBD2 TRBJ2-3 TRBV5-5 TGTGCCAGCAGGACTCCGGGGGTAGCGGGTACCGCAGATACGCAGTATTTT CASRTPGVAGTADTQYF
NA NA TRBJ1-1 TRBV18 TGTGCCAGCTCACCGGGACACGTGAACACTGAAGCTTTCTTT CASSPGHVNTEAFF
few NA TRBJ2-7 TRBV7-2 TGTGCCAGCAGCTTAGTTATTCTAGGAACGGTGGAGCAGTACTTC CASSLVILGTVEQYF
NA TRBD1 TRBJ2-3 TRBV7-9 TGTGCCAGCAGCTCCTACAGGGGCCCTGGGTCAGATACGCAGTATTTT CASSSYRGPGSDTQYF
many TRBD2 TRBJ2-1 TRBV12-3/TRBV12-4 TGTGCCAGCAGACCAAGCGGGGGGACCTCCCTTTACAATGAGCAGTTCTTC CASRPSGGTSLYNEQFF
many NA TRBJ1-6 TRBV11-3 TGTGCCAGCAGCTTATACGGAGAAGGGTCACCCCTCCACTTT CASSLYGEGSPLHF
many NA TRBJ2-7 TRBV7-6 TGTGCCAGCAGCTTAGCCCCAGGCCCATCCTACGAGCAGTACTTC CASSLAPGPSYEQYF
NA NA TRBJ1-2 TRBV5-1 TGCGCCAGCAGCTTGTCGGGTGGGAGAAATGGCTACACCTTC CASSLSGGRNGYTF
NA TRBD1 TRBJ2-7 TRBV7-2 TGTGCCAGCAGCTTAGACAGGGGGTTTGGCGAGCAGTACTTC CASSLDRGFGEQYF
many NA TRBJ1-2 TRBV7-9 TGTGCCAGCAGCTTAATCGGGGTGACGTATGGCTACACCTTC CASSLIGVTYGYTF
few NA TRBJ2-7 TRBV20-1 TGCAGTGCCGAGACAGACTACGAGCAGTACTTC CSAETDYEQYF
many NA TRBJ1-1 TRBV5-6 TGTGCCAGCAGCTTGGGAGATATTAACACTGAAGCTTTCTTT CASSLGDINTEAFF
few NA TRBJ2-2 TRBV6-2/TRBV6-3 TGTGCCAGCAGTTCGACCTCGAGGGGCGGGGAGCTGTTTTTT CASSSTSRGGELFF
NA TRBD2 TRBJ2-5 TRBV4-2 TGTGCCAGCAGCCTGACCAGCGGGGGGGCTGGAGAGACCCAGTACTTC CASSLTSGGAGETQYF
many NA TRBJ1-1 TRBV13 TGTGCCAGCAGCTTTAGGGCTTACACTGAAGCTTTCTTT CASSFRAYTEAFF
many NA TRBJ2-2 TRBV6-2/TRBV6-3 TGTGCCAGCAGTTTCTCGAACACCGGGGAGCTGTTTTTT CASSFSNTGELFF
few NA TRBJ1-5 TRBV18 TGTGCCAGCTCACCAGAGGGGGGCCAGCCCCAGCATTTT CASSPEGGQPQHF
many NA TRBJ2-3 TRBV24-1 TGTGCCACCAGTGATTTGAAGGGGGAGGACGGCACAGATACGCAGTATTTT CATSDLKGEDGTDTQYF
many NA TRBJ1-1 TRBV28 TGTGCCAGTCTTACCGGTTTTCTTATCGCTGAAGCTTTCTTT CASLTGFLIAEAFF
NA NA TRBJ2-7 TRBV2 TGTGCCAGCAGTGAAGCTGGGGGCGAGCAGTACTTC CASSEAGGEQYF
many TRBD1 TRBJ1-5 TRBV7-8 TGTGCCAGCAGTACTACAGGGGCTCAGCCCCAGCATTTT CASSTTGAQPQHF
NA NA TRBJ1-4 TRBV4-2 TGTGCCAGCAGTCGGGGGGGCCAAGGGGCAACTAATGAAAAACTGTTTTTT CASSRGGQGATNEKLFF
few TRBD1 TRBJ2-1 TRBV4-2 TGTGCCAGCAGCCAGAGCCCGGGACAGGGGGCTGTTATGGACAATGAGCAGTTCTTC CASSQSPGQGAVMDNEQFF
NA NA TRBJ2-7 TRBV13 TGTGCCAGCAGCTCCGACCTCTACGAGCAGTACTTC CASSSDLYEQYF
many NA TRBJ1-1 TRBV7-9 TGTGCCAGCAGCTTAGAATTCTGGGGCGGTGAAGCTTTCTTT CASSLEFWGGEAFF
few NA TRBJ1-2 TRBV29-1 TGCAGCGTGAGGGACCAGGACGATGGCTACACCTTC CSVRDQDDGYTF
few NA TRBJ2-1 TRBV4-2 TGTGCCAGCAGCCAAGGAGCCAGCGTTTACAATGAGCAGTTCTTC CASSQGASVYNEQFF
few NA TRBJ2-7 TRBV20-1 TGCAGTGCGCCCAAATGGGGAAACGAGCAGTACTTC CSAPKWGNEQYF
NA NA TRBJ2-7 TRBV11-2 TGTGCCAGCAGCTCCTCAGGGGGAGGGGTACTCTTCGAGCAGTACTTC CASSSSGGGVLFEQYF
many NA TRBJ1-1 TRBV4-1 TGCGCCAGCAGCCAAGACGCGGGGAACACTGAAGCTTTCTTT CASSQDAGNTEAFF
many NA TRBJ2-5 TRBV12-3/TRBV12-4 TGTGCCAGCACTGCGGACGGGAGAGAGACCCAGTACTTC CASTADGRETQYF
many NA TRBJ1-6 TRBV6-6 TGTGCCAGCAGCTCTCTAGGGGGTTATAATTCACCCCTCCACTTT CASSSLGGYNSPLHF
NA NA TRBJ1-1 TRBV2 TGTGCCAGCAGCCCCGATACGAACACTGAAGCTTTCTTT CASSPDTNTEAFF
many NA TRBJ1-5 TRBV21-1 TGTGCCAGCAACTATCGCAATCAGCCCCAGCATTTT CASNYRNQPQHF
many TRBD2 TRBJ2-7 TRBV6-2/TRBV6-3 TGTGCCAGCAGTTGCGGGGGCTACGAGCAGTACTTC CASSCGGYEQYF